This T cell receptor beta chain was identified in a study of T cells expressing NK-cell markers. TCRdb re-analyzed the 5' RACE reads; it lists each CDR3 protein once, without DNA. Found here are over 150,000 distinct CDR3 sequences; the top ten clones hold roughly a third. The CDR3 covers 15 residues. Germline V gene data show CDR1 as MGHRA and CDR2 as YSYEKL. The sequenced sample consisted of blood T cells: a sorted CD56 or NKG2C T cell subset, CD4+ or CD8+ T cells, or bulk PBMC T cells (not recorded which). The rearrangement links TRBV4-1 to TRBJ2-7; the D call from TCRdb, TRBD1, cannot be confirmed without DNA. This receptor was obtained from a woman between 45 and 60 years old in good health. The CDR3 is CASSQDRGTAREQYF.